This TCR beta chain stems from a study of cytomegalovirus exposure and HLA in healthy donors. Whole-study results and caveats: The majority of TCR sequences were rare, yet some public TCRs appeared in many donors. A previous analysis found most TCR beta V segments productive roughly 90% or roughly 30% of the time. Association of a missense DCLRE1C variant with TCR beta V- and J-gene trimming was reported in a later analysis.

PCR amplification relied on 60 Vbeta primers (plus 13 Jbeta primers). The assay was immunoSEQ multiplex PCR, and TCRdb's table has in-frame clones only and misses some. Seen here are approximately 60,000 clones, about 79% observed once, and the top ten hold over 1.5%. From germline, CDR1 is SQVTM and CDR2 ANQGSEA. J gave up 2 bases and V 4 bases, and 1 base lay outside the gene matches. There are 12 residues in the CDR3. Concerning this clone: Its antigen is as yet unknown.

The chain links TRBV29-1 to TRBJ2-7, with 8 bases fitting TRBD1. The sequence derives from a man aged 35 to 55 in good health and CMV-seronegative. The sequenced material came from PBMCs. The CDR3 DNA reads as TGCAGCGTTGGACAGGGGACCTACGAGCAGTACTTC. Residues: CSVGQGTYEQYF.